This T cell receptor beta chain originates from a study of T-cell memory formation after mild COVID-19. Study background: Among the donors, TCR clusters were largely specific to each donor. Findings and limits, study-wide: Later expanders leaned CD4+, whereas day 15 to 85 contracting clones were balanced CD4/CD8. A subset of responding clones appeared in pre-infection memory, suggesting cross-reactive memory joined. CD4+ contracting clones lay mainly in CM and EM, CD8+ ones in EMRA.

TCRdb redid the calling of the 5' RACE reads with MiXCR, one entry per CDR3 protein. This table has 500,000 to 650,000 distinct CDR3 sequences, less than 25% appearing once. Germline values: CDR1 SGHTA, CDR2 FQGNSA. This CDR3 comprises 16 residues. The V segment lost 5 bases and the J segment 5 bases; nucleotides outside the gene matches: 11. A remark on this clonotype: Its antigen is currently unknown.

The chain recombines TRBV7-2 with TRBJ2-2, with 7 bases matching TRBD2. The receptor was derived from an adult woman who had mild COVID-19 (a few samples of this study predate the infection). Cell type and time point are not known. Input material: PBMCs or a T cell subset sorted from them (not recorded which). The CDR3 loop reads CASSGSAGDYTGELFF. The CDR3 DNA follows: TGTGCCAGCAGCGGTTCGGCGGGAGATTATACCGGGGAGCTGTTTTTT.